These 8 T cell receptor beta chains share one sample of origin, sequenced in a study of vaccination effects on CD4 cells after COVID-19. Culture lasted 10 days before CD4+ T cell isolation. Two doses of either BNT162b2 or mRNA-1273 were given to each participant. No antigen is known for these receptors. Profiled with immunoSEQ multiplex PCR; TCRdb holds only in-frame clones, not every one. The table has approximately 74,000 clones, roughly 73% seen once. Sequenced material: CD4+ T cells from PBMCs cultured without peptide, taken after COVID-19 vaccination. These receptors came from a human donor who received a COVID-19 vaccine.

The chain combines TRBV3-1 (or the pseudogene TRBV3-2) with TRBJ2-6; D is unresolved. This CDR3 has 16 amino acids. V was cut by 0 bases and J by 0 bases, with 6 bases left in between. CDR1 and CDR2 (germline): LGHDT, YNNKEL (reference sequence). This CDR3 is CASSQDPNSGANVLTF. For the CDR3, the DNA is TGTGCCAGCAGCCAAGATCCTAACTCTGGGGCCAACGTCCTGACTTTC.

This clone has a single count. V is TRBV7-2 and J is TRBJ2-2, with 8 bases aligning to TRBD2. V was pared by 5 bases and J by 1 base, with 6 bases of the junction left unmatched. The V gene's germline CDR1 is SGHTA and CDR2 FQGNSA. The CDR3 has 16 residues. The CDR3 DNA reads as TGTGCCAGCAGCATAAGTACTAGCGGGAACACCGGGGAGCTGTTTTTT. This encodes CASSISTSGNTGELFF.

This chain links TRBV10-3 with TRBJ1-1; D gene ambiguous. This CDR3 region has 13 residues. Germline V CDR1 and CDR2: ENHRY, SYGVKD. Trimming took 8 bases from V and 1 from J, leaving 11 bases between them. The chain's CDR3 is CAIGRQANTEAFF. For the CDR3, the DNA is TGTGCCATCGGTAGACAAGCGAACACTGAAGCTTTCTTT.

The CDR3, as DNA: TGTGCCAGCAGCATAGGACCCTATGGCTACACCTTC. Encoded protein: CASSIGPYGYTF. This chain connects TRBV7-2 to TRBJ1-2; no clear D gene. The CDR3 length is 12 residues. CDR1 SGHTA and CDR2 FQGNSA come from the germline V gene. Trimming removed 5 bases from V and 4 bases from J, with 8 bases in between. The variable domain in full, with the rest retrieved from reference TRBV7-2 and TRBJ1-2, is GAGVSQSPSNKVTEKGKDVELRCDPISGHTALYWYRQSLGQGLEFLIYFQGNSAPDKSGLPSDRFSAERTGGSVSTLTIQRTQQEDSAVYLCASSIGPYGYTFGSGTRLTVV.

The V call is TRBV27, the J call TRBJ2-3; TRBD1 agrees at 8 bases. The CDR3 is 16 amino acids. The germline gives CDR1 MNHEY, CDR2 SMNVEV (reference sequence). V lost 5 bases to trimming and J lost 3 bases; unmatched junction nucleotides: 10. The CDR3 DNA reads TGTGCCAGCAGTGTACGCAGGGGGCAGGGGACAGATACGCAGTATTTT. Translation gives CASSVRRGQGTDTQYF.

The rearrangement uses TRBV4-2 and TRBJ2-5; 12 nucleotides line up with TRBD2. V shed 1 base, J shed 5 bases, and the junction held 11 bases outside the gene matches. The CDR3 consists of 18 residues. Germline CDR1 and CDR2: LGHNA and YNFKEQ. CDR3 loop: CASSQVGASGGAGETQYF. The CDR3, as DNA: TGTGCCAGCAGCCAAGTCGGGGCTAGCGGGGGGGCCGGGGAGACCCAGTACTTC.

The chain has TRBV4-2 and TRBJ1-5; 8 bases align to TRBD1. With V trimmed by 4 bases and J by 4 bases, 6 bases remained unmatched. The CDR3 has 15 amino acids. In germline, CDR1 is LGHNA, CDR2 YNFKEQ. CDR3 DNA: TGTGCCAGCAGCCCGGATTACAGGGGGAATCAGCCCCAGCATTTT. This gives the protein CASSPDYRGNQPQHF.

The V gene is TRBV6-5, the J gene TRBJ1-3; D is ambiguous. V was cut by 11 bases and J by 0 bases, with 14 bases left in between. The CDR3 sequence is 14 residues long. Germline V CDR1 and CDR2: MNHEY, SVGAGI. CDR3 amino acids: CAAGRAHSGNTIYF. In DNA form, the CDR3 reads TGTGCCGCCGGACGGGCTCACTCTGGAAACACCATATATTTT.